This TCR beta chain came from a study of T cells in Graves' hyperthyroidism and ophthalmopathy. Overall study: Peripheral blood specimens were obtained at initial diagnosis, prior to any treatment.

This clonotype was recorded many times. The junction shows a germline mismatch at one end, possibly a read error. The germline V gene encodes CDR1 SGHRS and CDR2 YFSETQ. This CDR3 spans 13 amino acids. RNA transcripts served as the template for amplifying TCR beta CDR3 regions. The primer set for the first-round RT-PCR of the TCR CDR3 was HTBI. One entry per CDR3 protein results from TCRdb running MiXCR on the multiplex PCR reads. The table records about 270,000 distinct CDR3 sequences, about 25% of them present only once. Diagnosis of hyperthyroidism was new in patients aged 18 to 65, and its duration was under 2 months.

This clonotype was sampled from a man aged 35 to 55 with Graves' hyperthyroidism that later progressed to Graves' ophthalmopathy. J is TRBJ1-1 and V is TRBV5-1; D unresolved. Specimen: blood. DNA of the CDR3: TGCGCCAGCAGCTTGGAACAATACGGGCGGGGTCTTTTT. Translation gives CASSLEQYGRGLF.